The sequence of this TCR beta chain was determined in a study of B cell selection in AIRE deficiency. Regulatory T cells were sorted as CD4+CD25hiCD127low/negative cells. Unrelated healthy donors provided the controls. After removal of 8 bases from V and 1 base from J, the junction contained 9 bases not matched to a gene. The CDR3 sequence is 15 residues long. Authors' processing steps: Around 56,000 patient and approximately 1x10^5 healthy donor TCRbeta sequences came from Tregs. Sequencing used immunoSEQ multiplex PCR; TCRdb keeps in-frame clones, though not all of them. V and J calls and clone size are given by that table; D and trimming were obtained from the DNA. The table lists about 18,000 clones, 93% of them singletons, with about 0.9% in the top ten.

This rearrangement joins TRBV5-3 to TRBJ1-1; 9 bases agree with TRBD1. TRBV5-3 is known as an ORF, though its function is uncertain. This receptor was taken from a human donor in good health. The material sequenced was CD4+CD25+ Tregs sorted from PBMCs. The CDR3 spells CASSPGTGQNTEAFF. In DNA, the CDR3 is TGTGCCAGCAGCCCCGGGACAGGGCAGAACACTGAAGCTTTCTTT.